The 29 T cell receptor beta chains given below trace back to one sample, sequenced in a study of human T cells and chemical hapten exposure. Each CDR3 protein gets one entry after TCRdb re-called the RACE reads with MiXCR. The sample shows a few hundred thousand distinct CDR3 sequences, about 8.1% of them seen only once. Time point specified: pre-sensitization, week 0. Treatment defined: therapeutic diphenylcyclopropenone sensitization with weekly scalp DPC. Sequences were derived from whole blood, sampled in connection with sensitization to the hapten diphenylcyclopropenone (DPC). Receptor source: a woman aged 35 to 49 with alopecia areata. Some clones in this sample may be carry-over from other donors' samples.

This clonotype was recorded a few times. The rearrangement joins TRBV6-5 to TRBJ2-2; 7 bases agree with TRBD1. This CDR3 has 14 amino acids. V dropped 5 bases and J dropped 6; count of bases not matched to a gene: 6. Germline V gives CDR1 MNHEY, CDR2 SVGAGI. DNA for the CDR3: TGTGCCAGCAGTAAACCTGACAGGGCCGGGGAGCTGTTTTTT. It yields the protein CASSKPDRAGELFF.

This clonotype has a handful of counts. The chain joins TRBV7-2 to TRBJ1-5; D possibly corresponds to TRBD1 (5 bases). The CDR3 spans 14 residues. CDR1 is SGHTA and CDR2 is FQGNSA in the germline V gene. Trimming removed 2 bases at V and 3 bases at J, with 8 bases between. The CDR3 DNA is TGTGCCAGCAGCTTATCGGGGCTCAATCAGCCCCAGCATTTT. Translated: CASSLSGLNQPQHF.

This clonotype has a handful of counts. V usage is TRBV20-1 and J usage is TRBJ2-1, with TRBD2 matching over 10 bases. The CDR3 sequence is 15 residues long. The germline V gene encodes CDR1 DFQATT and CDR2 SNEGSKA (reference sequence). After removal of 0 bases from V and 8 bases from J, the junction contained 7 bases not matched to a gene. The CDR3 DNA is TGCAGTGCTAGAGATCCAAGGACTAGCGGCGATGAGCAGTTCTTC. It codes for CSARDPRTSGDEQFF.

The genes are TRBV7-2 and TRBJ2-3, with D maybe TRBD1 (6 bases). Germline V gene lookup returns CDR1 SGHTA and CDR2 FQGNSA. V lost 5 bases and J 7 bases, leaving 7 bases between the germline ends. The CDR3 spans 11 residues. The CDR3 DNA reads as TGTGCCAGCAGCCGGGACAATACGCAGTATTTT. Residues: CASSRDNTQYF.

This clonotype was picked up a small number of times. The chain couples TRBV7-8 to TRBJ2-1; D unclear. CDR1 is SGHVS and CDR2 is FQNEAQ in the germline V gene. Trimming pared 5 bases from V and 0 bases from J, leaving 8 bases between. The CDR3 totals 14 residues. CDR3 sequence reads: CASSRDHSYNEQFF. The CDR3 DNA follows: TGTGCCAGCAGCCGAGACCACTCCTACAATGAGCAGTTCTTC.

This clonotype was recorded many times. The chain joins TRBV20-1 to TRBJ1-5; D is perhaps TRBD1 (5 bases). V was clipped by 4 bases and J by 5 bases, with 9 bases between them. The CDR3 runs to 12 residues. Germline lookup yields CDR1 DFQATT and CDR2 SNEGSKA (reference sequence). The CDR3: CSATIGDQPQHF. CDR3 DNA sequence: TGCAGTGCTACTATAGGGGATCAGCCCCAGCATTTT.

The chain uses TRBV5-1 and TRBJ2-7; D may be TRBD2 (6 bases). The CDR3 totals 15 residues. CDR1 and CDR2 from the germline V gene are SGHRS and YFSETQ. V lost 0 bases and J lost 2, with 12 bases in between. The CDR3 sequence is CASSLDPAGPYEQYF. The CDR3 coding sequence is TGCGCCAGCAGCTTGGACCCCGCGGGGCCCTACGAGCAGTACTTC.

CDR3: CAISTQGNQPQHF. Here the CDR3 DNA reads TGTGCCATCAGTACACAGGGTAATCAGCCCCAGCATTTT. This chain connects TRBV10-3 to TRBJ1-5, with TRBD1 as a possible D gene (6 bases). Trimming left V 5 bases short and J 4 bases short, with 9 bases between. The CDR3 totals 13 residues. Germline CDR1 ENHRY, CDR2 SYGVKD.

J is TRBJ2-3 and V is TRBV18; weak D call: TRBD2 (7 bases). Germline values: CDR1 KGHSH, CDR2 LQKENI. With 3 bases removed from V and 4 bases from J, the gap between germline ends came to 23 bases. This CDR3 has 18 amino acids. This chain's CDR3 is CASSPYAGGAKTPDTQYF. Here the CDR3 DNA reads TGTGCCAGCTCACCCTATGCTGGGGGGGCCAAAACGCCAGATACGCAGTATTTT.

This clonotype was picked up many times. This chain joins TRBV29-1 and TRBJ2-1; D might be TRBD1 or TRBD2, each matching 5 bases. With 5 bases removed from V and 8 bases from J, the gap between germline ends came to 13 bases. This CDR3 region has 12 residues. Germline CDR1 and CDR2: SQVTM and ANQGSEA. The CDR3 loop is CSVLVRGDEQFF. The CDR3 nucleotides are TGCAGCGTTCTAGTTCGAGGGGATGAGCAGTTCTTC.

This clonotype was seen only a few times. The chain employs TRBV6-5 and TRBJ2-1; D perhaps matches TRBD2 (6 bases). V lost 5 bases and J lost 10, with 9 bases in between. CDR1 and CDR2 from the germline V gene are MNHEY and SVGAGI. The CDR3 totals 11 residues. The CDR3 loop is CASSGGNEQFF. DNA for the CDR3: TGTGCCAGCAGTGGGGGGAACGAGCAGTTCTTC.

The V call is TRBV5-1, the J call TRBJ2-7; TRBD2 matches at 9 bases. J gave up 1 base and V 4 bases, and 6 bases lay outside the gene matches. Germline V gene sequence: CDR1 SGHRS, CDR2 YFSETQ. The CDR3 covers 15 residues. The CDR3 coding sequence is TGCGCCAGCAGCCCGACTAGCGGAGCGTCCTACGAGCAGTACTTC. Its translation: CASSPTSGASYEQYF.

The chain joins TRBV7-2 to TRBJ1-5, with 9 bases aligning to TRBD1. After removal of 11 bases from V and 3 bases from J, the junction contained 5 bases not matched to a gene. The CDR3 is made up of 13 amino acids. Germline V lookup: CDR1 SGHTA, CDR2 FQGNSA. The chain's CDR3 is CAVRDRVNQPQHF. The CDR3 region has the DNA TGTGCCGTCCGGGACAGGGTCAATCAGCCCCAGCATTTT.

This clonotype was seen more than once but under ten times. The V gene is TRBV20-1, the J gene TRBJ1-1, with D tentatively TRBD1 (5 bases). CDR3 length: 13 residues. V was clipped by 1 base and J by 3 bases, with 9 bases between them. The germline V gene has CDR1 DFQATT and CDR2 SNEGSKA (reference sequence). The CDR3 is CSARVSGDTEAFF. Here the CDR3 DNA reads TGCAGTGCTAGAGTGTCGGGGGACACTGAAGCTTTCTTT.

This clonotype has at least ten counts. CDR3 nucleotides: TGTGCCAGCAGCCCCACAGGGGGCGAGCAGTACTTC. Encoded protein: CASSPTGGEQYF. The chain carries TRBV12-3 or TRBV12-4 and TRBJ2-7; 8 bases fit TRBD1. CDR3 size: 12 residues. The trim removed 6 bases at V and 6 bases at J, leaving 4 bases unmatched.

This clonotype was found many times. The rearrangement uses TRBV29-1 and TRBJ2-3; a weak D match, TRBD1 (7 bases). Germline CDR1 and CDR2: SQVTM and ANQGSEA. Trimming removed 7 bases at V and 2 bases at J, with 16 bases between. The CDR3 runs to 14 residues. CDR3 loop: CSGGGGQDTDTQYF. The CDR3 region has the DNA TGCAGCGGTGGGGGAGGACAGGACACAGATACGCAGTATTTT.

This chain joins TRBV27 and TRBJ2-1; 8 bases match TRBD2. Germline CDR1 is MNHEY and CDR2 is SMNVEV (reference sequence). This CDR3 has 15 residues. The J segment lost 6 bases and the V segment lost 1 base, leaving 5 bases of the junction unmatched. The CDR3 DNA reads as TGTGCCAGCAGTTTATGGCTAGCGGGTCTCAATGAGCAGTTCTTC. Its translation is CASSLWLAGLNEQFF.

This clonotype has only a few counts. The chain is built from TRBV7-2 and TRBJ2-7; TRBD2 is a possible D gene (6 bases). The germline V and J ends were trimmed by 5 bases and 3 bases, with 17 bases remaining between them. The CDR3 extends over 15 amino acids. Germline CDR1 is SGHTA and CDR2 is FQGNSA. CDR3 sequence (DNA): TGTGCCAGCAGCGAAACTACTAGCCTCAGCTACGAGCAGTACTTC. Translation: CASSETTSLSYEQYF.

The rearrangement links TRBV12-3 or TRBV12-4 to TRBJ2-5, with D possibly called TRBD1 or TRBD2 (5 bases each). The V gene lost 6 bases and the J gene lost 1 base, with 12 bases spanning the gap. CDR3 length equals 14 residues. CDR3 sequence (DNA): TGTGCCAGCAGGATGGGGACCATCCAAGAGACCCAGTACTTC. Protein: CASRMGTIQETQYF.

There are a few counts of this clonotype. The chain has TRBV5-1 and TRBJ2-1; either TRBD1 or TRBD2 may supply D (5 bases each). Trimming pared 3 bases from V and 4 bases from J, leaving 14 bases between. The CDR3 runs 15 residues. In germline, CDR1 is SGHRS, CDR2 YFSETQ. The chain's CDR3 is CASSSRGDAYNEQFF. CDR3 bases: TGCGCCAGCAGCTCTAGGGGAGACGCTTACAATGAGCAGTTCTTC. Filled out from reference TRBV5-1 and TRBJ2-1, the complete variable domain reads KAGVTQTPRYLIKTRGQQVTLSCSPISGHRSVSWYQQTPGQGLQFLFEYFSETQRNKGNFPGRFSGRQFSNSRSEMNVSTLELGDSALYLCASSSRGDAYNEQFFGPGTRLTVL.

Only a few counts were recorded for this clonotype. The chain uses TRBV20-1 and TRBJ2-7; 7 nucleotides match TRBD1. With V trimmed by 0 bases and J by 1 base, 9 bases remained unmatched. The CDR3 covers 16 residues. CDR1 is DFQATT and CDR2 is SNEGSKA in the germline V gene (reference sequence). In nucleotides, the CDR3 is TGCAGTGCTAGAGATCCTCTCAGGGGGAATTCCTACGAGCAGTACTTC. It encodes CSARDPLRGNSYEQYF.

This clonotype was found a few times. CDR3 residues: CASSRQSPGANVLTF. In DNA, the CDR3 is TGTGCCAGCAGCCGCCAGTCTCCTGGGGCCAACGTCCTGACTTTC. The chain is built from TRBV7-2 and TRBJ2-6; no clear D gene. The CDR3 has 15 residues. The V end lost 5 bases, the J end lost 2 bases, and 10 bases lay between the germline ends. Germline V gives CDR1 SGHTA, CDR2 FQGNSA.

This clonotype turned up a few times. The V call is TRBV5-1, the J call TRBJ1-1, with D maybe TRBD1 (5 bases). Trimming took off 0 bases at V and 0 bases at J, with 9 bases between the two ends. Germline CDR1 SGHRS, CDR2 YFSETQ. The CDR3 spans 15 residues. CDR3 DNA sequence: TGCGCCAGCAGCTTGGTATGGGGGATGAACACTGAAGCTTTCTTT. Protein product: CASSLVWGMNTEAFF.

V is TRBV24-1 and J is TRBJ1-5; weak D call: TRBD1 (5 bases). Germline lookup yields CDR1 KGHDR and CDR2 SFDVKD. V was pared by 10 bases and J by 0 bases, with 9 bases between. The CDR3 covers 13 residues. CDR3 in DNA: TGTGCCACGCAGGGATATAGCAATCAGCCCCAGCATTTT. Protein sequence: CATQGYSNQPQHF.

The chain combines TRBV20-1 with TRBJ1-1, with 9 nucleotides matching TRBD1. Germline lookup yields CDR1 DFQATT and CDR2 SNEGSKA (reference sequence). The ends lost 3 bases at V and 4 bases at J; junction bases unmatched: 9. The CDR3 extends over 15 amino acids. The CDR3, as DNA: TGCAGTGCTAGTAGTCCGGGACAGGGTTTCACTGAAGCTTTCTTT. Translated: CSASSPGQGFTEAFF.

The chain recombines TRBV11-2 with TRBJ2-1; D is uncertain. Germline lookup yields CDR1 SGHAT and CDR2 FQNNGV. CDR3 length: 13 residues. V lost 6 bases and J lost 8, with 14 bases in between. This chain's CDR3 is CASRRNVVDEQFF. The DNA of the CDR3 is TGTGCCAGCAGAAGGAACGTCGTGGATGAGCAGTTCTTC.

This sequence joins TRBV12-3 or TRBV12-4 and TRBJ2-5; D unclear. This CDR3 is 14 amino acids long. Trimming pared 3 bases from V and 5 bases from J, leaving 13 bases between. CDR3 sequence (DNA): TGTGCCAGCAGTTTGGGGTCGGCAATGGAGACCCAGTACTTC. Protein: CASSLGSAMETQYF.

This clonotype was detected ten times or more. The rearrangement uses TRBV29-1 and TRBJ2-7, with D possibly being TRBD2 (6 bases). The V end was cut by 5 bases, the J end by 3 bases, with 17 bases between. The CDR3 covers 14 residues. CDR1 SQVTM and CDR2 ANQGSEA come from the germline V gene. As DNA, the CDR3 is TGCAGCGTTTCAGCAGCTGCGGGATTCTACGAGCAGTACTTC. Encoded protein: CSVSAAAGFYEQYF.

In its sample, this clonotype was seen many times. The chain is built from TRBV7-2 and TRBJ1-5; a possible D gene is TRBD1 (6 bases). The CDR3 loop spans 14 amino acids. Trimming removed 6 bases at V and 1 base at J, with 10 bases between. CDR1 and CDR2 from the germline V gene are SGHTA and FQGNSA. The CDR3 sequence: CASSSGVSNQPQHF. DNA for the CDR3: TGTGCCAGCAGTTCAGGGGTCAGCAATCAGCCCCAGCATTTT.